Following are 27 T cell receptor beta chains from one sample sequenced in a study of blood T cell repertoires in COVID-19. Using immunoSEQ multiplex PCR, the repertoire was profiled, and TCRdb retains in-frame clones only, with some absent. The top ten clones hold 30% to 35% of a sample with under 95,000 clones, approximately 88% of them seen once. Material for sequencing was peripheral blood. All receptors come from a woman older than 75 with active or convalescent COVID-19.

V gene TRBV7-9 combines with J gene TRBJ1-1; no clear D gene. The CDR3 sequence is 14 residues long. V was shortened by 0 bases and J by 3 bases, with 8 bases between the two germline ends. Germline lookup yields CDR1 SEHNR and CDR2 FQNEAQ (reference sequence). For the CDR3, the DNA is TGTGCCAGCAGCTTAGCGGGGAGAGACACTGAAGCTTTCTTT. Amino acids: CASSLAGRDTEAFF.

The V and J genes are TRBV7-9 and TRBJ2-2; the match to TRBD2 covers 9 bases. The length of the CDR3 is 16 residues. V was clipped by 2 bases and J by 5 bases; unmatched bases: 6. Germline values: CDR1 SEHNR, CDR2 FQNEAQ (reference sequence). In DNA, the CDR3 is TGTGCCAGCAGCTTATTAGGACTAGCGATAACCGGGGAGCTGTTTTTT. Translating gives CASSLLGLAITGELFF.

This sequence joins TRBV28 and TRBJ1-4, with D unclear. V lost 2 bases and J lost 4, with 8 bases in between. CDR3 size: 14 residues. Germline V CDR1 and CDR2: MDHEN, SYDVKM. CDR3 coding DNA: TGTGCCAGCAGTTTAGGTCGGGTTAATGAAAAACTGTTTTTT. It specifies CASSLGRVNEKLFF. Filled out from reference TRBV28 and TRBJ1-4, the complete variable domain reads DVKVTQSSRYLVKRTGEKVFLECVQDMDHENMFWYRQDPGLGLRLIYFSYDVKMKEKGDIPEGYSVSREKKERFSLILESASTNQTSMYLCASSLGRVNEKLFFGSGTQLSVL.

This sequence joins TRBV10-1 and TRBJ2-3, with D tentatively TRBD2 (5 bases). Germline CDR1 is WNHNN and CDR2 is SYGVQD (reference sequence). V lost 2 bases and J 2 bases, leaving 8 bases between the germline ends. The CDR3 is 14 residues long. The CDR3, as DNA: TGCGCCAGCAGTGAGCCGGACTCCACAGATACGCAGTATTTT. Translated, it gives CASSEPDSTDTQYF.

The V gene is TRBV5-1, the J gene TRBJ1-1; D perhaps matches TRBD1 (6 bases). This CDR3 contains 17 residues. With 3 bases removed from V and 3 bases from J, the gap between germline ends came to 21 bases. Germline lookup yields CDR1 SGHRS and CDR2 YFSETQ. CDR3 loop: CASSSQRGGSWDTEAFF. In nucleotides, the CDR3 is TGCGCCAGCAGCTCCCAGAGGGGGGGGTCATGGGACACTGAAGCTTTCTTT.

The CDR3, as DNA: TGTGCCAGCAGGCGGACTAGCGGGGGTAATGAGCAGTTCTTC. Translated, it gives CASRRTSGGNEQFF. The gene calls are TRBV7-2 and TRBJ2-1; TRBD2 agrees at 13 bases. The CDR3 consists of 14 residues. The germline V gene encodes CDR1 SGHTA and CDR2 FQGNSA. J lost 7 bases, V lost 6 bases, and 3 bases had no gene match.

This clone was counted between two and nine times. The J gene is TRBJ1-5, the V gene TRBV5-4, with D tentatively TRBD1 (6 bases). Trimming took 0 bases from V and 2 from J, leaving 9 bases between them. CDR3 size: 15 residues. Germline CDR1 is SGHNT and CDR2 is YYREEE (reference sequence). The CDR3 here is CASSLDRAGNQPQHF. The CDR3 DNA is TGTGCCAGCAGCTTGGACAGGGCCGGCAATCAGCCCCAGCATTTT.

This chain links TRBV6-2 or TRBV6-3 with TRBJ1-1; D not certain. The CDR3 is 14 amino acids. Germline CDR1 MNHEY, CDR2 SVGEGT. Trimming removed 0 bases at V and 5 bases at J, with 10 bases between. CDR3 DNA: TGTGCCAGCAGTTACTCGACGGCGGCAACTGAAGCTTTCTTT. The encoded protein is CASSYSTAATEAFF.

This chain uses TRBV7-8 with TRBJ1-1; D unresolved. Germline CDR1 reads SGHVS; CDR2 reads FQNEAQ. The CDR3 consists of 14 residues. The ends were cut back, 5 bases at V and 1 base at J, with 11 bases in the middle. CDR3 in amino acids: CASSNGVPNTEAFF. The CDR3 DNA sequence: TGTGCCAGCAGCAACGGGGTCCCGAACACTGAAGCTTTCTTT.

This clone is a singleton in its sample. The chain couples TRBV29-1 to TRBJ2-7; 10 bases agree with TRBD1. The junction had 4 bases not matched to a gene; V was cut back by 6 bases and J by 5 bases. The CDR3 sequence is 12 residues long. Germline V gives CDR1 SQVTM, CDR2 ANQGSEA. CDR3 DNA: TGCAGCGTCCGACAGGGGGCCAACGAGCAGTACTTC. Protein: CSVRQGANEQYF.

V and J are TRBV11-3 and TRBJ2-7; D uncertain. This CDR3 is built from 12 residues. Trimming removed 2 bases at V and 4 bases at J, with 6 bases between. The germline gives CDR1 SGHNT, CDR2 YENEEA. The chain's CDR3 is CASSLSRYEQYF. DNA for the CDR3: TGTGCCAGCAGCTTATCGCGGTACGAGCAGTACTTC.

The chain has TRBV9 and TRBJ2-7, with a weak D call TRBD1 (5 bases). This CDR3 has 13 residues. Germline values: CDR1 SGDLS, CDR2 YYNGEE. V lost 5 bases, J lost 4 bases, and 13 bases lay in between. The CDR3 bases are TGTGCCAGCAGGGGGCGTCCTGTGTACGAGCAGTACTTC. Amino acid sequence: CASRGRPVYEQYF.

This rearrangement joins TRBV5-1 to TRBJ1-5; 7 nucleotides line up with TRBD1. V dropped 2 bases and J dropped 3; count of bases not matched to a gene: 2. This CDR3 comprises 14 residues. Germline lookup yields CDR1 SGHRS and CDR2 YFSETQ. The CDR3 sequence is CASSLGTANQPQHF. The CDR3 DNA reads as TGCGCCAGCAGCTTAGGGACAGCCAATCAGCCCCAGCATTTT.

CDR3: CASSYAYSQFSPLHF. The CDR3, as DNA: TGTGCCAGCAGTTACGCCTACTCCCAATTTTCACCCCTCCACTTT. V and J are TRBV6-5 and TRBJ1-6; D gene uncertain. CDR1 and CDR2 (germline): MNHEY, SVGAGI. The CDR3 totals 15 residues. Trimming took off 2 bases at V and 9 bases at J, with 14 bases between the two ends.

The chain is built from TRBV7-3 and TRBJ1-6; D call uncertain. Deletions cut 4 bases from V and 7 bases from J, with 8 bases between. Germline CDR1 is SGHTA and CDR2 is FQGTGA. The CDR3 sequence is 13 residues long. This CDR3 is CASSSHANSPLHF. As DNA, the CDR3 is TGTGCCAGCAGCTCCCACGCGAATTCACCCCTCCACTTT.

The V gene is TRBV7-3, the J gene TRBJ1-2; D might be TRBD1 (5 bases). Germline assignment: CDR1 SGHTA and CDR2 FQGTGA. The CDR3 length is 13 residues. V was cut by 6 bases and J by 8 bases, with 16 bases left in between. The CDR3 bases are TGTGCCAGCAGGTCCCCAGGGTCTGGCGGCTACACCTTC. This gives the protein CASRSPGSGGYTF.

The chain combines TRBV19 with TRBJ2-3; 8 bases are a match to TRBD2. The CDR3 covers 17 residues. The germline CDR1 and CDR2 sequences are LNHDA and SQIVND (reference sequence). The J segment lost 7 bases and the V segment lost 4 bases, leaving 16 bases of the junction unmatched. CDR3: CASSTSGREDWGNTQYF. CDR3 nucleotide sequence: TGTGCCAGTAGTACCTCCGGGCGGGAGGACTGGGGAAATACGCAGTATTTT.

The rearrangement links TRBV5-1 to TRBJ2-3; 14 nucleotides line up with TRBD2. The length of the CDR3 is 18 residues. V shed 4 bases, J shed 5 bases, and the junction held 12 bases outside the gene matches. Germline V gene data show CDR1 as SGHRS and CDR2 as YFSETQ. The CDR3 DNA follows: TGCGCCAGCAGCCCTTTCCCCGGACTAGCGGGGGGCCAAGATACGCAGTATTTT. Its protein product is CASSPFPGLAGGQDTQYF.

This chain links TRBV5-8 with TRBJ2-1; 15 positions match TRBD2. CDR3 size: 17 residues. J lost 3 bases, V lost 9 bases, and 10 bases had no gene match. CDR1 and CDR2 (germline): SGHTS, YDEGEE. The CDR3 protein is CATGGTSGRTYYNEQFF. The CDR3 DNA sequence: TGTGCCACCGGTGGGACTAGCGGGAGGACGTACTACAATGAGCAGTTCTTC. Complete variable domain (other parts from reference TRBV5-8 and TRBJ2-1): EAGVTQSPTHLIKTRGQQATLRCSPISGHTSVYWYQQALGLGLQFLLWYDEGEERNRGNFPPRFSGRQFPNYSSELNVNALELEDSALYLCATGGTSGRTYYNEQFFGPGTRLTVL.

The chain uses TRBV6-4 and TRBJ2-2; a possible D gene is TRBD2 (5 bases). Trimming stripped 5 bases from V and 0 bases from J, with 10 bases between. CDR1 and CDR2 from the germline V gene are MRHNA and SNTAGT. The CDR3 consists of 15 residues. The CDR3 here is CASSKEVANTGELFF. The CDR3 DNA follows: TGTGCCAGCAGTAAGGAGGTGGCGAACACCGGGGAGCTGTTTTTT.

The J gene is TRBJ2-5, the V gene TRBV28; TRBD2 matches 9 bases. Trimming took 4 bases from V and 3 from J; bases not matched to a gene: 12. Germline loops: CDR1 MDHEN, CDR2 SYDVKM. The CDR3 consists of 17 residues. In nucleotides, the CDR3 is TGTGCCAGCAGTTGGGGCGGGCTAGCGGGGATTAAAGAGACCCAGTACTTC. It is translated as CASSWGGLAGIKETQYF.

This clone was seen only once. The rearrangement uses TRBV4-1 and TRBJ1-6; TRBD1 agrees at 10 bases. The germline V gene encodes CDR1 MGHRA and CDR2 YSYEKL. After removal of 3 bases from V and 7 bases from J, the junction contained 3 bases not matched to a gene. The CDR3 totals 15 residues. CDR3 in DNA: TGCGCCAGCAGCCAGGACAGGGGGGTGAATTCACCCCTCCACTTT. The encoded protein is CASSQDRGVNSPLHF.

The CDR3 coding sequence is TGTGCCAGCAGTCTCCTCTCGGGACAGGGGAACGGCTACACCTTC. Translation: CASSLLSGQGNGYTF. The chain uses TRBV6-2 or TRBV6-3 and TRBJ1-2; 10 bases are shared with TRBD1. Germline CDR1 MNHEY, CDR2 SVGEGT. The ends lost 5 bases at V and 8 bases at J; junction bases unmatched: 11. The CDR3 runs to 15 residues.

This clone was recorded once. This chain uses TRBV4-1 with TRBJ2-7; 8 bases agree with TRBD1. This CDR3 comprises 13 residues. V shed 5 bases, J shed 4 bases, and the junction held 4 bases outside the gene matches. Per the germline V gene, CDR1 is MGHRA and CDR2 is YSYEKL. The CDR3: CASSFRTGYEQYF. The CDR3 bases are TGCGCCAGCAGCTTCCGGACAGGGTACGAGCAGTACTTC.

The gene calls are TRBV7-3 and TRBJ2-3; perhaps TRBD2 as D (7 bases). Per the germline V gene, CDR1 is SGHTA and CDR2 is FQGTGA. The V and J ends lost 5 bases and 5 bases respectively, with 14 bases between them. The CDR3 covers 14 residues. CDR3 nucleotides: TGTGCCAGCAGCAAAACGGGGGGCATAGATACGCAGTATTTT. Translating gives CASSKTGGIDTQYF. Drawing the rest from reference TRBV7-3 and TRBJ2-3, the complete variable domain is GAGVSQTPSNKVTEKGKYVELRCDPISGHTALYWYRQSLGQGPEFLIYFQGTGAADDSGLPNDRFFAVRPEGSVSTLKIQRTERGDSAVYLCASSKTGGIDTQYFGPGTRLTVL.

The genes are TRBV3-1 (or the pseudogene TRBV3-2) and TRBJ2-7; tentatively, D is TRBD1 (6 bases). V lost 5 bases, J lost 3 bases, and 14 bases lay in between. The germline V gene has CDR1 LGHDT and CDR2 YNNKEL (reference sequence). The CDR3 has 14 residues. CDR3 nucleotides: TGTGCCAGCAGCGGGCACGGACAGCGCTACGAGCAGTACTTC. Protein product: CASSGHGQRYEQYF.

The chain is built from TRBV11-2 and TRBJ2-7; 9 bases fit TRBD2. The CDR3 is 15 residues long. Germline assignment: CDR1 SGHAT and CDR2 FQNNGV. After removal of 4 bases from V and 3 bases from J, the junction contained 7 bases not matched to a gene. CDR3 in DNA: TGTGCCAGCAGCTCACAAGCGGGAGGCCTCTACGAGCAGTACTTC. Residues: CASSSQAGGLYEQYF.